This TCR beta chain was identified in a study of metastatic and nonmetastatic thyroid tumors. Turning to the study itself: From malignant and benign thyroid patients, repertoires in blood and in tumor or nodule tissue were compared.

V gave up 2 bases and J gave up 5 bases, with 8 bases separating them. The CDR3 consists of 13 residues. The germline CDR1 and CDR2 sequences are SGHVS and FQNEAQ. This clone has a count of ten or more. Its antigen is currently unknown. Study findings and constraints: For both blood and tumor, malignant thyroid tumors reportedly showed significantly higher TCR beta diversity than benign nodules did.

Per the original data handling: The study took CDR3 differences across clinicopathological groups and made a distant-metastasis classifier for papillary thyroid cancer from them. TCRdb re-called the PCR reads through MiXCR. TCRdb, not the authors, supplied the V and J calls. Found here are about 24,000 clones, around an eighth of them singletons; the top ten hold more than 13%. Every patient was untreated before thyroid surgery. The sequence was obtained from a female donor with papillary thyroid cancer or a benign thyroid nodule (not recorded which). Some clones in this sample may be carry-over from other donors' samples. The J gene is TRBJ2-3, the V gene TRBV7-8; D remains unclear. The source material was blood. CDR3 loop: CASSLSVLDTQYF. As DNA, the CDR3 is TGTGCCAGCAGCTTAAGTGTGTTAGATACGCAGTATTTT.